This T cell receptor beta chain was documented in a study of blood T cell repertoires in COVID-19. Methods used by the authors: Estimation of nucleated cell counts was performed using reference gene primer amplification. Clones were sequenced by immunoSEQ multiplex PCR, and TCRdb holds only the in-frame ones, with some missing. V, J and clone size reflect that table, while D and trimming were determined from the DNA. The data hold about 71,000 clones, with 75% to 90% observed a single time. CDR3 length: 15 amino acids. Germline V lookup: CDR1 SGDLS, CDR2 YYNGEE. The germline V and J ends were trimmed by 3 bases and 1 base, with 12 bases remaining between them.

This clonotype was sampled from a man aged 50 or older with active COVID-19. This chain uses TRBV9 with TRBJ2-3; D is ambiguous. Material: peripheral blood. CDR3 DNA: TGTGCCAGCAGCGCCACACACGCGGGCACAGATACGCAGTATTTT. Translation gives CASSATHAGTDTQYF.